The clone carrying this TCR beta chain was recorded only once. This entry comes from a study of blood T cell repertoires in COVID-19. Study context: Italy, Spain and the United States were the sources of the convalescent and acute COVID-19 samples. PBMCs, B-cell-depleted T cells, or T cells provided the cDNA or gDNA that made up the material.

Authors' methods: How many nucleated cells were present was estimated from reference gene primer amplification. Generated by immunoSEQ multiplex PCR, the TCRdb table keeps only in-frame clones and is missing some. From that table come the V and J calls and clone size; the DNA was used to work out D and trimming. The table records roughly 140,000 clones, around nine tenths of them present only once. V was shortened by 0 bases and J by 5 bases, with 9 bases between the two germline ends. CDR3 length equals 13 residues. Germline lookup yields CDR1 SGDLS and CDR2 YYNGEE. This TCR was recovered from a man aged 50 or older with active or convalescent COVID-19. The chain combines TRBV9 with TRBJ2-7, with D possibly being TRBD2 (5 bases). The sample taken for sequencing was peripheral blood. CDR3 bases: TGTGCCAGCAGCGTAGCTGGGAGAGACGAGCAGTACTTC. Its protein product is CASSVAGRDEQYF.